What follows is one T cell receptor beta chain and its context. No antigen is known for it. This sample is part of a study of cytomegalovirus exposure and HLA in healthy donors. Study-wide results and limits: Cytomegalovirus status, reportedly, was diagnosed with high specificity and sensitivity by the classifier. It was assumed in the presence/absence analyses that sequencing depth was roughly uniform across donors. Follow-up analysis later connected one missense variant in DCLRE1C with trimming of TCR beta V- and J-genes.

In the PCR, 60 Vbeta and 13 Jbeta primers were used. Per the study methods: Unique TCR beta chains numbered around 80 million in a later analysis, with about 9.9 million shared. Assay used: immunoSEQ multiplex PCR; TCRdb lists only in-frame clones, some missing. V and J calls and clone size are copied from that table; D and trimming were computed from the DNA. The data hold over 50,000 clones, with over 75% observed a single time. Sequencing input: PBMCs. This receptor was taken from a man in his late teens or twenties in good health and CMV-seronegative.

This CDR3 reads CALGGQYETQYF. CDR3 sequence (DNA): TGTGCCCTAGGGGGCCAGTACGAGACCCAGTACTTC. The V and J genes are TRBV12-5 and TRBJ2-5; 7 nucleotides agree with TRBD1. The germline gives CDR1 LGHNT, CDR2 FRNRAP. The CDR3 sequence is 12 residues long.